A selection of T cell receptor beta chains follows, all from one sample in a study of T cell changes during pregnancy in multiple sclerosis. Profiling relied on immunoSEQ multiplex PCR, and the TCRdb table lists in-frame clones only, not all of them. The data contain around 59,000 clones, nearly 95% of them singletons. The specimen comprised peripheral blood, sampled in the first trimester of pregnancy. These receptors came from a female donor with multiple sclerosis, enrolled in a pregnancy study. Both conserved end residues are part of each CDR3. A D gene is named only where the DNA matches it firmly. For some rows the clone size is stated as once, few or many, or as a class when expanded; others skip it.

clone size: few
D gene: TRBD1
J gene: TRBJ2-1
V gene: TRBV9
CDR3 DNA: TGTGCCAGCAGCGCCGGGACAGCCTACAATGAGCAGTTCTTC
CDR3 protein: CASSAGTAYNEQFF

clone size: NA
D gene: NA
J gene: TRBJ2-4
V gene: TRBV6-6
CDR3 DNA: TGTGCCAGCAGCATGGAGGGGCTAGCCAAAAACATTCAGTACTTC
CDR3 protein: CASSMEGLAKNIQYF

clone size: NA
D gene: TRBD1
J gene: TRBJ2-1
V gene: TRBV7-6
CDR3 DNA: TGTGCCAGCAGCTTAGTAACGAGACAGGGGAACAATGAGCAGTTCTTC
CDR3 protein: CASSLVTRQGNNEQFF

clone size: NA
D gene: TRBD2
J gene: TRBJ2-2
V gene: TRBV15
CDR3 DNA: TGTGCCACCCACGTCCCCACTAGCGGGGGGGCCGCGAACACCGGGGAGCTGTTTTTT
CDR3 protein: CATHVPTSGGAANTGELFF

clone size: NA
D gene: TRBD1
J gene: TRBJ1-4
V gene: TRBV5-6
CDR3 DNA: TGTGCCAGCAGCTCGGACAGGGTCCCTAATGAAAAACTGTTTTTT
CDR3 protein: CASSSDRVPNEKLFF

clone size: NA
D gene: NA
J gene: TRBJ1-2
V gene: TRBV6-1
CDR3 DNA: TGTGCCAGCAGTGCGTATCAGGGTCGTGGCTACACCTTC
CDR3 protein: CASSAYQGRGYTF

clone size: NA
D gene: TRBD1
J gene: TRBJ2-7
V gene: TRBV9
CDR3 DNA: TGTGCCAGCAGCAAAACAGGGGGTTATTCCTACGAGCAGTACTTC
CDR3 protein: CASSKTGGYSYEQYF

clone size: NA
D gene: NA
J gene: TRBJ2-2
V gene: TRBV6-5
CDR3 DNA: TGTGCCAGCAGTTACGAGACTGACAGCACCGGGGAGCTGTTTTTT
CDR3 protein: CASSYETDSTGELFF

clone size: medium-sized
D gene: TRBD1
J gene: TRBJ2-1
V gene: TRBV11-2
CDR3 DNA: TGTGCCAGCAGCTTAGGCACAGGGGGAATCCATGAGCAGTTCTTC
CDR3 protein: CASSLGTGGIHEQFF

clone size: once
D gene: NA
J gene: TRBJ2-7
V gene: TRBV7-3
CDR3 DNA: TGTGCCAGCAGCTTACGCAGGGGATACGAGCAGTACTTC
CDR3 protein: CASSLRRGYEQYF

clone size: NA
D gene: TRBD2
J gene: TRBJ2-3
V gene: TRBV7-9
CDR3 DNA: TGTGCCAGCAGCTTGGCTAGCGGGGACACAGATACGCAGTATTTT
CDR3 protein: CASSLASGDTDTQYF

clone size: NA
D gene: NA
J gene: TRBJ1-1
V gene: TRBV7-8
CDR3 DNA: TGTGCCAGCAGCTGGGGCGTAAGCACTGAAGCTTTCTTT
CDR3 protein: CASSWGVSTEAFF

clone size: NA
D gene: NA
J gene: TRBJ1-1
V gene: TRBV9
CDR3 DNA: TGTGCCAGCAGCCCAGGGTTATACGGTGAAGCTTTCTTT
CDR3 protein: CASSPGLYGEAFF

clone size: NA
D gene: TRBD1
J gene: TRBJ1-5
V gene: TRBV16
CDR3 DNA: TGTGCCAGTACGACAGGGAATAGCAATCAGCCCCAGCATTTT
CDR3 protein: CASTTGNSNQPQHF

clone size: NA
D gene: TRBD2
J gene: TRBJ2-5
V gene: TRBV7-3
CDR3 DNA: TGTGCCAGCAGCTTAACCCCGGGGGGTCAAGAGACCCAGTACTTC
CDR3 protein: CASSLTPGGQETQYF

clone size: once
D gene: TRBD1
J gene: TRBJ1-1
V gene: TRBV9
CDR3 DNA: TGTGCCAGCAGCCTAAACCACAGGGGGCGAACTGAAGCTTTCTTT
CDR3 protein: CASSLNHRGRTEAFF

clone size: NA
D gene: TRBD1
J gene: TRBJ2-1
V gene: TRBV4-2
CDR3 DNA: TGTGCCAGCAGCCAAGATAGGACAGGGGGTTTTACCTACAATGAGCAGTTCTTC
CDR3 protein: CASSQDRTGGFTYNEQFF

clone size: NA
D gene: TRBD1
J gene: TRBJ2-4
V gene: TRBV30
CDR3 DNA: TGTGCCTGGAGTTACGACAGGGGAAGCAACATTCAGTACTTC
CDR3 protein: CAWSYDRGSNIQYF

clone size: NA
D gene: TRBD1
J gene: TRBJ1-5
V gene: TRBV5-6
CDR3 DNA: TGTGCCAGCAGCCCAAGGGACAGGGGATTCCAGCCCCAGCATTTT
CDR3 protein: CASSPRDRGFQPQHF

clone size: NA
D gene: NA
J gene: TRBJ2-3
V gene: TRBV5-6
CDR3 DNA: TGTGCCAGCAGCTTGGATTCAGGGATCACAGATACGCAGTATTTT
CDR3 protein: CASSLDSGITDTQYF

clone size: NA
D gene: NA
J gene: TRBJ1-2
V gene: TRBV25-1
CDR3 DNA: TGTGCCAGCAGTGAATACGCTGACCGAGGCTATGGCTACACCTTC
CDR3 protein: CASSEYADRGYGYTF

clone size: few
D gene: TRBD1
J gene: TRBJ2-5
V gene: TRBV2
CDR3 DNA: TGTGCCAGCGGGGACAGGGAGGCGGCCCAGTACTTC
CDR3 protein: CASGDREAAQYF

clone size: NA
D gene: NA
J gene: TRBJ2-2
V gene: TRBV5-4
CDR3 DNA: TGTGCCAGCAGCTTGGGGGCAGGGGCCTACACCGGGGAGCTGTTTTTT
CDR3 protein: CASSLGAGAYTGELFF

clone size: NA
D gene: TRBD1
J gene: TRBJ2-7
V gene: TRBV5-4
CDR3 DNA: TGTGCCAGCAGCCCGGGACAGGGCCTCCACGAGCAGTACTTC
CDR3 protein: CASSPGQGLHEQYF

clone size: NA
D gene: TRBD1
J gene: TRBJ1-5
V gene: TRBV9
CDR3 DNA: TGTGCCAGCAGCGCTCCGCTTCGACAGGGTATGAATTTGCCCCAGCATTTT
CDR3 protein: CASSAPLRQGMNLPQHF

clone size: NA
D gene: TRBD2
J gene: TRBJ2-7
V gene: TRBV7-2
CDR3 DNA: TGTGCCAGCAGCTTAGCCGGCGCGGGGGGAGATGAGCAGTACTTC
CDR3 protein: CASSLAGAGGDEQYF

clone size: NA
D gene: NA
J gene: TRBJ1-3
V gene: TRBV9
CDR3 DNA: TGTGCCAGCAGCGTAGGAGGGCCCTCTGGAAACACCATATATTTT
CDR3 protein: CASSVGGPSGNTIYF

clone size: NA
D gene: TRBD2
J gene: TRBJ2-7
V gene: TRBV6-5
CDR3 DNA: TGTGCCAGCAGTTCCGGGCGGGGGGTGAAGGACGAGCAGTACTTC
CDR3 protein: CASSSGRGVKDEQYF

clone size: NA
D gene: TRBD1
J gene: TRBJ2-4
V gene: TRBV7-9
CDR3 DNA: TGTGCCAGCACCAAGGCAGGGGGCTCGAACATTCAGTACTTC
CDR3 protein: CASTKAGGSNIQYF

clone size: once
D gene: NA
J gene: TRBJ1-1
V gene: TRBV29-1
CDR3 DNA: TGCAGCGTTGAAAGGAACAGGGAAGCTTTCTTT
CDR3 protein: CSVERNREAFF

clone size: NA
D gene: TRBD1
J gene: TRBJ2-7
V gene: TRBV2
CDR3 DNA: TGTGCCAGCAGGCCCGGACAGGGTTATAGGGAGCAGTACTTC
CDR3 protein: CASRPGQGYREQYF

clone size: NA
D gene: NA
J gene: TRBJ1-6
V gene: TRBV27
CDR3 DNA: TGTGCCAGCAGTCTAACACCACAGGTCCGGAGTTCACCCCTCCACTTT
CDR3 protein: CASSLTPQVRSSPLHF

clone size: NA
D gene: TRBD2
J gene: TRBJ2-5
V gene: TRBV19
CDR3 DNA: TGTGCCAGTAGGGGACTAGCGGGGGGGCCTGGGACCCAGTACTTC
CDR3 protein: CASRGLAGGPGTQYF

clone size: NA
D gene: TRBD2
J gene: TRBJ2-7
V gene: TRBV27
CDR3 DNA: TGTGCCAGCAGCCAATGGACTAGCGGTATCTACGAGCAGTACTTC
CDR3 protein: CASSQWTSGIYEQYF

clone size: once
D gene: NA
J gene: TRBJ1-1
V gene: TRBV15
CDR3 DNA: TGTGCCACCAGCAGTGGAGGAGGTCCAAGGAACACTGAAGCTTTCTTT
CDR3 protein: CATSSGGGPRNTEAFF

clone size: NA
D gene: TRBD2
J gene: TRBJ2-7
V gene: TRBV7-3
CDR3 DNA: TGTGCCAGCAGCTTATCCCCTAGCGGTTTCTACGAGCAGTACTTC
CDR3 protein: CASSLSPSGFYEQYF

clone size: NA
D gene: TRBD1
J gene: TRBJ2-6
V gene: TRBV27
CDR3 DNA: TGTGCCAGCAGTTTACTACAGGGGTCTGGGGCCAACGTCCTGACTTTC
CDR3 protein: CASSLLQGSGANVLTF

clone size: NA
D gene: NA
J gene: TRBJ1-2
V gene: TRBV27
CDR3 DNA: TGTGCCAGCAGTTTAGAAGGAACAGGGACTAACTATGGCTACACCTTC
CDR3 protein: CASSLEGTGTNYGYTF

clone size: once
D gene: NA
J gene: TRBJ1-3
V gene: TRBV5-6
CDR3 DNA: TGTGCCAGCAGCAACTGGGGGACTTCTGGAAACACCATATATTTT
CDR3 protein: CASSNWGTSGNTIYF

clone size: NA
D gene: TRBD1
J gene: TRBJ2-2
V gene: TRBV7-6
CDR3 DNA: TGTGCCAGCAGCTTAGAGGACAGGGACACCGGGGAGCTGTTTTTT
CDR3 protein: CASSLEDRDTGELFF

clone size: NA
D gene: NA
J gene: TRBJ1-5
V gene: TRBV30
CDR3 DNA: TGTGCCTGGACTAGGTACAGCAATCAGCCCCAGCATTTT
CDR3 protein: CAWTRYSNQPQHF